The 9 T cell receptor beta chains listed next were all sequenced from one sample in a study of T cells in localized non-small cell lung cancer. TCRdb's table, derived via immunoSEQ multiplex PCR, lists solely in-frame clones and lacks some. The sample carries 70,000 to 95,000 clones, approximately 91% recorded once. The material was PBMCs, obtained before any cancer treatment. Receptors originate from a woman aged 35-75 years with stage II squamous cell lung carcinoma.

The chain combines TRBV7-6 with TRBJ2-5; D is uncertain. Germline V gene lookup returns CDR1 SGHVS and CDR2 FNYEAQ. This CDR3 comprises 14 residues. The V end was cut by 2 bases, the J end by 1 base, with 8 bases between. The CDR3 sequence is CASSLPHSQETQYF. The CDR3 DNA reads TGTGCCAGCAGCTTACCTCACAGCCAAGAGACCCAGTACTTC.

The rearrangement uses TRBV2 and TRBJ1-6, with D tentatively TRBD1 (5 bases). Germline V gene data show CDR1 as SNHLY and CDR2 as FYNNEI. The CDR3 contains 13 residues. V lost 7 bases, J lost 7 bases, and 11 bases lay in between. The CDR3 reads CASKEGRNSPLHF. CDR3 bases: TGTGCCAGCAAGGAGGGGCGGAATTCACCCCTCCACTTT.

The chain combines TRBV2 with TRBJ1-6, with no clear D. The CDR3 consists of 13 residues. Per germline, CDR1 SNHLY and CDR2 FYNNEI. Trimming removed 4 bases from V and 5 bases from J, with 6 bases in between. CDR3 nucleotide sequence: TGTGCCAGCAGTGTGTTAAATAATTCACCCCTCCACTTT. It translates to CASSVLNNSPLHF.

This clone was seen a single time. This chain connects TRBV10-3 to TRBJ2-2, with a tentative D call TRBD1 (6 bases). Germline CDR1 and CDR2: ENHRY and SYGVKD. V was pared by 5 bases and J by 4 bases, with 11 bases between. The CDR3 contains 14 residues. The CDR3 reads CAISPGHTTGELFF. CDR3 nucleotides: TGTGCCATCAGTCCGGGACATACCACCGGGGAGCTGTTTTTT.

This chain connects TRBV4-2 to TRBJ2-2; no clear D. The V gene's germline CDR1 is LGHNA and CDR2 YNFKEQ. V was clipped by 4 bases and J by 0 bases, with 12 bases between them. The CDR3 contains 16 residues. The CDR3 region is CASSPLDGSNTGELFF. CDR3 DNA sequence: TGTGCCAGCAGCCCCCTAGATGGTTCGAACACCGGGGAGCTGTTTTTT.

In this sample, this clone turned up once. This sequence joins TRBV30 and TRBJ2-2; a weak D match, TRBD2 (6 bases). V lost 3 bases, J lost 5 bases, and 16 bases lay in between. Germline CDR1 and CDR2: GTSNPN and SVGIG (reference sequence). This CDR3 region has 15 residues. In DNA form, the CDR3 reads TGTGCCTGGAGAGCCCCTAGCGTGCGGACCGGGGAGCTGTTTTTT. Its translation is CAWRAPSVRTGELFF.

The CDR3 spells CASSRGLQGGETQYF. Written as DNA, the CDR3 is TGTGCCAGCAGCAGGGGACTACAAGGGGGGGAGACCCAGTACTTC. The chain joins TRBV5-4 to TRBJ2-5; TRBD2 might be the D (7 bases). This CDR3 comprises 15 residues. Per germline, CDR1 SGHNT and CDR2 YYREEE (reference sequence). V was clipped by 4 bases and J by 5 bases, with 18 bases between them.

This chain uses TRBV19 with TRBJ2-7; weak D call: TRBD1 (6 bases). Trimming shortened V by 4 bases and J by 3 bases, and 22 bases separated the two germline ends. CDR1 is LNHDA and CDR2 is SQIVND in the germline V gene (reference sequence). This CDR3 has 17 residues. The CDR3 protein is CASSTPWKGEKLYEQYF. CDR3 in DNA: TGTGCCAGTAGTACCCCTTGGAAGGGGGAAAAGCTCTACGAGCAGTACTTC.

This chain joins TRBV5-1 and TRBJ1-4; 9 bases map to TRBD1. The germline V gene encodes CDR1 SGHRS and CDR2 YFSETQ. CDR3 length: 18 amino acids. V was pared by 1 base and J by 5 bases, with 12 bases of the junction left unmatched. The DNA of the CDR3 is TGCGCCAGCAGCTTGCCCGGACAGGGGATAGGGGGGAATGAAAAACTGTTTTTT. Its translation: CASSLPGQGIGGNEKLFF.